This TCR beta chain was sequenced for a study of Ad26.COV2.S vaccination and SARS-CoV-2 variants. About the study: Dosing was one shot or two shots 56 days apart. Overall study findings and caveats: Estimates derived from TCR breadth and depth analyses may have underestimated total T cell responses.

Method: immunoSEQ multiplex PCR; TCRdb's copy keeps in-frame clones and lacks some. The table records about 460,000 clones, roughly nine tenths of them present only once. Germline CDR1 reads MNHEY; CDR2 reads SMNVEV (reference sequence). After removal of 6 bases from V and 1 base from J, the junction contained 5 bases not matched to a gene. The CDR3 runs to 15 residues. Treatment specified: some 19 received Ad26.COV2.S at low or high dose, single or two shots; several received placebo; per-sample allocation not given. Sampling was performed 63 days after the first vaccine or placebo injection. In the case of this clone: The antigen is undetermined.

Sequencing was performed on peripheral blood, taken in a trial of Ad26.COV2.S vaccine versus placebo. The genes are TRBV27 and TRBJ2-7; TRBD2 matches 11 bases. The clonotype originates from a person between 18 and 65 years old who received the Ad26.COV2.S COVID-19 vaccine or a placebo. CDR3 protein: CASRSGTSGSYEQYF. The CDR3, as DNA: TGTGCCAGCAGGTCCGGGACTAGCGGTTCCTACGAGCAGTACTTC.